These 23 T cell receptor beta chains came from one sample sequenced in a study of T cell repertoires in cytomegalovirus infection. One entry per CDR3 protein results from TCRdb running MiXCR on the reads. Of about 310,000 distinct CDR3 sequences listed, 17% were seen once; the top ten hold around 12%. The source material was PBMCs. These receptors were taken from a human donor in good health (CMV status not recorded). Some clones in this sample may be carry-over from other donors' samples.

The rearrangement links TRBV20-1 to TRBJ1-2; 7 bases map to TRBD1. Trimming removed 3 bases from V and 4 bases from J; junction bases left unmatched: 5. CDR1 is DFQATT, CDR2 SNEGSKA, per germline (reference sequence). The CDR3 is 13 residues long. CDR3 DNA sequence: TGCAGTGCTAGGGGGACAGTATTCTATGGCTACACCTTC. Translation: CSARGTVFYGYTF.

This clonotype has more than one count but fewer than ten. The V gene is TRBV12-3 or TRBV12-4, the J gene TRBJ2-7; TRBD2 matches 12 bases. CDR3 size: 18 residues. V trimming: 3 bases; J trimming: 2 bases; junction bases outside the gene matches: 11. The CDR3 bases are TGTGCCAGCAGTTTGGGACTAGCGGGTTCGCCCGACACCTACGAGCAGTACTTC. Residues: CASSLGLAGSPDTYEQYF.

This clonotype has more than one count but fewer than ten. This chain connects TRBV6-2 or TRBV6-3 to TRBJ2-3; D is ambiguous. V lost 5 bases and J lost 0, with 12 bases in between. The germline CDR1 and CDR2 sequences are MNHEY and SVGEGT. This CDR3 has 15 residues. The CDR3 loop reads CASSPLVHSTDTQYF. Written as DNA, the CDR3 is TGTGCCAGCAGTCCCCTTGTTCATAGCACAGATACGCAGTATTTT.

This chain joins TRBV2 and TRBJ2-1, with TRBD1 as a possible D gene (6 bases). The CDR3 is 14 amino acids. Germline loops: CDR1 SNHLY, CDR2 FYNNEI. Trimming shortened V by 8 bases and J by 9 bases, and 20 bases separated the two germline ends. The chain's CDR3 is CASESGDKLIEQFF. CDR3 coding DNA: TGTGCCAGCGAGAGTGGGGACAAATTGATTGAGCAGTTCTTC.

The chain links TRBV5-8 to TRBJ2-3; D not resolved. Germline loops: CDR1 SGHTS, CDR2 YDEGEE. With 1 base removed from V and 5 bases from J, the gap between germline ends came to 11 bases. This CDR3 is built from 14 residues. The CDR3 spells CASSLWGSGDTQYF. DNA of the CDR3: TGTGCCAGCAGCTTGTGGGGATCGGGAGATACGCAGTATTTT.

This clonotype was counted ten times or more. The chain links TRBV28 to TRBJ1-6; 9 nucleotides line up with TRBD1. Germline trimming cut 1 base from V and 6 bases from J; bases unmatched to any gene: 1. CDR1 and CDR2 (germline): MDHEN, SYDVKM. The CDR3 is 15 amino acids. The CDR3 protein is CASSLLGQGNSPLHF. CDR3 sequence (DNA): TGTGCCAGCAGTTTATTGGGACAGGGTAATTCACCCCTCCACTTT.

The J gene is TRBJ2-3, the V gene TRBV2, with 8 positions matching TRBD1. The CDR3 contains 15 residues. V was pared by 5 bases and J by 3 bases, with 7 bases of the junction left unmatched. CDR1 SNHLY and CDR2 FYNNEI come from the germline V gene. DNA for the CDR3: TGTGCCAGCAGTTATTACAGGGGGGTAACAGATACGCAGTATTTT. Protein sequence: CASSYYRGVTDTQYF. The full variable domain, rest sourced from reference TRBV2 and TRBJ2-3, is EPEVTQTPSHQVTQMGQEVILRCVPISNHLYFYWYRQILGQKVEFLVSFYNNEISEKSEIFDDQFSVERPDGSNFTLKIRSTKLEDSAMYFCASSYYRGVTDTQYFGPGTRLTVL.

This clonotype was seen only a few times. The chain links TRBV4-1 to TRBJ2-1; D is perhaps TRBD2 (6 bases). V gave up 1 base and J gave up 9 bases, with 19 bases separating them. The CDR3 is 16 residues long. CDR1 is MGHRA and CDR2 is YSYEKL in the germline V gene. The CDR3 sequence: CASSQVVAGGGSEQFF. The CDR3 nucleotides read TGCGCCAGCAGCCAAGTCGTTGCAGGTGGGGGGAGTGAGCAGTTCTTC.

This clonotype has a handful of counts. This rearrangement joins TRBV6-6 to TRBJ2-3; D is unresolved. Germline CDR1 MNHNY, CDR2 SVGAGI (reference sequence). The CDR3 totals 14 residues. Deletions cut 5 bases from V and 3 bases from J, with 12 bases between. In DNA, the CDR3 is TGTGCCAGCAGTAATGATTGGGCAACAGATACGCAGTATTTT. Protein sequence: CASSNDWATDTQYF.

This clonotype was recorded at least ten times. V and J are TRBV6-1 and TRBJ2-7; TRBD1 might be the D (6 bases). V was pared by 2 bases and J by 6 bases, with 14 bases between. CDR3 length equals 14 residues. Germline values: CDR1 MNHNS, CDR2 SASEGT. In nucleotides, the CDR3 is TGTGCCAGCAGTGAATCGGGACACATCTCCGAGCAGTACTTC. This codes for CASSESGHISEQYF.

CDR3 amino acids: CASSYSGGADGELFF. DNA for the CDR3: TGTGCCAGCAGTTATAGCGGGGGGGCAGACGGGGAGCTGTTTTTT. J is TRBJ2-2 and V is TRBV12-3 or TRBV12-4, with TRBD2 matching 11 bases. This CDR3 has 15 residues. V shed 4 bases, J shed 7 bases, and the junction held 5 bases outside the gene matches.

This clonotype was picked up many times. The J gene is TRBJ2-7, the V gene TRBV10-3; D is ambiguous. This CDR3 comprises 13 residues. Germline loops: CDR1 ENHRY, CDR2 SYGVKD. The V gene lost 10 bases and the J gene lost 2 bases, with 15 bases spanning the gap. CDR3 amino acids: CANLPARPYEQYF. CDR3 in DNA: TGTGCCAACCTCCCCGCTAGGCCCTACGAGCAGTACTTC.

DNA for the CDR3: TGTGCCAGCAGCTTCTCAAGTGGGGAGCTGTTTTTT. It specifies CASSFSSGELFF. The J gene is TRBJ2-2, the V gene TRBV7-9, with D uncertain. The CDR3 has 12 amino acids. The V and J ends lost 3 bases and 8 bases respectively, with 7 bases between them. Germline assignment: CDR1 SEHNR and CDR2 FQNEAQ (reference sequence).

This clonotype was seen a few times. The rearrangement links TRBV12-3 or TRBV12-4 to TRBJ2-1; D is possibly TRBD2 (5 bases). This CDR3 contains 15 residues. V was clipped by 2 bases and J by 4 bases, with 12 bases between them. CDR3 in amino acids: CASSLTGDRYNEQFF. The CDR3 coding sequence is TGTGCCAGCAGTTTAACCGGGGATCGGTACAATGAGCAGTTCTTC.

There are many counts of this clonotype. The rearrangement links TRBV25-1 to TRBJ1-1, with 10 nucleotides matching TRBD1. The CDR3 covers 16 residues. The trim removed 1 base at V and 10 bases at J, leaving 12 bases unmatched. Germline lookup yields CDR1 MGHDK and CDR2 SYGVNS. Here the CDR3 DNA reads TGTGCCAGCAGTGAATTATCTGGGGACAGGGGTGCTCGAGCTTTCTTT. It codes for CASSELSGDRGARAFF. Full variable domain (missing parts from reference TRBV25-1 and TRBJ1-1): EADIYQTPRYLVIGTGKKITLECSQTMGHDKMYWYQQDPGMELHLIHYSYGVNSTEKGDLSSESTVSRIRTEHFPLTLESARPSHTSQYLCASSELSGDRGARAFFGQGTRLTVV.

This clonotype was detected ten times or more. This chain connects TRBV12-3 or TRBV12-4 to TRBJ1-2, with 9 bases lining up with TRBD1. The J segment lost 4 bases and the V segment lost 6 bases, leaving 6 bases of the junction unmatched. The CDR3 length is 14 residues. CDR3 protein: CASSEQGAGYGYTF. DNA of the CDR3: TGTGCCAGCAGCGAACAGGGGGCGGGCTATGGCTACACCTTC.

V is TRBV6-4 and J is TRBJ2-1; 9 positions agree with TRBD1. The trim removed 2 bases at V and 7 bases at J, leaving 9 bases unmatched. The CDR3 is made up of 16 amino acids. CDR1 is MRHNA and CDR2 is SNTAGT in the germline V gene. The CDR3 here is CASSDPLQGARNEQFF. CDR3 sequence (DNA): TGTGCCAGCAGTGACCCTTTACAGGGGGCGCGGAATGAGCAGTTCTTC.

This clonotype was counted at least ten times. The rearrangement joins TRBV7-9 to TRBJ2-7, with a tentative D call TRBD1 (5 bases). V dropped 0 bases and J dropped 0 bases, with 12 bases sitting between them. Germline loops: CDR1 SEHNR, CDR2 FQNEAQ (reference sequence). The CDR3 totals 16 residues. CDR3 in amino acids: CASSLAQGSNSYEQYF. CDR3 nucleotide sequence: TGTGCCAGCAGCTTAGCGCAGGGCAGTAACTCCTACGAGCAGTACTTC.

This chain links TRBV12-3 or TRBV12-4 with TRBJ1-6; unclear D gene. Trimming removed 6 bases from V and 8 bases from J, with 17 bases in between. The CDR3 sequence is 15 residues long. CDR3 sequence reads: CASSYMVGRDSPLHF. CDR3 bases: TGTGCCAGCAGCTATATGGTTGGTAGGGATTCACCCCTCCACTTT.

This clonotype was picked up a small number of times. The rearrangement uses TRBV6-2 or TRBV6-3 and TRBJ2-5, with D possibly being TRBD2 (5 bases). Trimming took 10 bases from V and 4 from J, leaving 19 bases between them. Germline assignment: CDR1 MNHEY and CDR2 SVGEGT. The CDR3 contains 14 residues. This CDR3 is CATVKEPGGETQYF. The CDR3, as DNA: TGTGCCACCGTAAAAGAACCCGGAGGAGAGACCCAGTACTTC.

This clonotype was seen only a few times. Being one base from a much bigger clone, this may be a read error. For the CDR3, the DNA is TGTGCCAGCAGCTTCAACTACGAGCAGTACTTC. Amino acids: CASSFNYEQYF. V gene TRBV7-2 combines with J gene TRBJ2-7; D is unresolved. Germline values: CDR1 SGHTA, CDR2 FQGNSA. Trimming removed 3 bases at V and 3 bases at J, with 3 bases between. The length of the CDR3 is 11 residues. The complete variable domain, with remaining parts taken from reference TRBV7-2 and TRBJ2-7, reads GAGVSQSPSNKVTEKGKDVELRCDPISGHTALYWYRQSLGQGLEFLIYFQGNSAPDKSGLPSDRFSAERTGGSVSTLTIQRTQQEDSAVYLCASSFNYEQYFGPGTRLTVT.

In DNA, the CDR3 is TGCGCCAGCAGCGGAACCCTGGGACTAGCGGGGGCGGGGGAGACCCAGTACTTC. Translating it yields CASSGTLGLAGAGETQYF. The V gene is TRBV5-1, the J gene TRBJ2-5; 14 bases map to TRBD2. Losses at the gene ends were 4 bases for V and 5 bases for J; bases not matched to a gene: 13. This CDR3 has 18 amino acids. Germline-derived CDR1 and CDR2 are SGHRS and YFSETQ.

This clonotype was recorded at least ten times. The chain recombines TRBV7-2 with TRBJ1-1; D unresolved. The CDR3 length is 13 residues. V was shortened by 5 bases and J by 0 bases, with 7 bases between the two germline ends. Germline V gene sequence: CDR1 SGHTA, CDR2 FQGNSA. The CDR3 DNA is TGTGCCAGCAGCGCCGGGATGAACACTGAAGCTTTCTTT. It translates to CASSAGMNTEAFF.